The clone carrying this T cell receptor beta chain has just one count. This CDR3 spans 14 amino acids. Germline V lookup: CDR1 SEHNR, CDR2 FQNEAQ (reference sequence). The ends lost 5 bases at V and 9 bases at J; junction bases unmatched: 7. This entry comes from a study of cytomegalovirus exposure and HLA in healthy donors. The PCR had 60 Vbeta and 13 Jbeta primers. Profiling relied on immunoSEQ multiplex PCR, and the TCRdb table lists in-frame clones only, not all of them. The table includes around 240,000 clones, around 76% detected once. Donors consisted of healthy bone marrow donors. The sequenced material came from PBMCs. The clonotype originates from a woman aged 35 to 49 in good health and CMV-seropositive. V usage is TRBV7-9 and J usage is TRBJ2-1, with 10 bases identical to TRBD1. The DNA for the CDR3 is TGTGCCAGCAGCCCGAGACAGGGGGCGAGTGAGCAGTTCTTC. Its protein product is CASSPRQGASEQFF.